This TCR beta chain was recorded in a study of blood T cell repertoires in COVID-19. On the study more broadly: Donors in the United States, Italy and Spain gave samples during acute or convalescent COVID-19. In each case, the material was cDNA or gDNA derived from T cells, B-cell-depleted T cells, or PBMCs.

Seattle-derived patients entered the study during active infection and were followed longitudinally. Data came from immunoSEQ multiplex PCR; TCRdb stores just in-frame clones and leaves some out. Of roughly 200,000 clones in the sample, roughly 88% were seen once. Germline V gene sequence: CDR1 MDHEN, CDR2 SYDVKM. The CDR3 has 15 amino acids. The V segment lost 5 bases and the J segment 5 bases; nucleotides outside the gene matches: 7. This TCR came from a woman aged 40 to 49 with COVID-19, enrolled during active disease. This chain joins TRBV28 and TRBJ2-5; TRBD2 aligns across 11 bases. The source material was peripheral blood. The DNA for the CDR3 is TGTGCCAGCAGTCTGGGACTAGCGGAAAAGGAGACCCAGTACTTC. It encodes CASSLGLAEKETQYF.